A single sample gave rise to the 8 T cell receptor beta chains below, sequenced in a study of blood T cell repertoires in COVID-19. TCRdb keeps only in-frame clones here, not all; method: immunoSEQ multiplex PCR. The repertoire includes approximately 84,000 clones, 83% of them detected once, and more than 9.5% sits in the top ten. The source material was peripheral blood. These receptors came from a human donor in a cohort sampled during active COVID-19.

V usage is TRBV5-4 and J usage is TRBJ2-7; D remains unclear. The length of the CDR3 is 13 residues. V gave up 3 bases and J gave up 7 bases, with 14 bases separating them. Germline CDR1 and CDR2: SGHNT and YYREEE (reference sequence). CDR3 residues: CASSSSPVVEQYF. The CDR3 coding sequence is TGTGCCAGCAGCTCCTCCCCGGTGGTTGAGCAGTACTTC. Full variable domain (rest looked up from reference TRBV5-4 and TRBJ2-7): ETGVTQSPTHLIKTRGQQVTLRCSSQSGHNTVSWYQQALGQGPQFIFQYYREEENGRGNFPPRFSGLQFPNYSSELNVNALELDDSALYLCASSSSPVVEQYFGPGTRLTVT.

This chain joins TRBV12-3 or TRBV12-4 and TRBJ2-7, with D unclear. V was clipped by 5 bases and J by 6 bases, with 11 bases between them. The CDR3 is 12 amino acids. The CDR3 bases are TGTGCCAGCAGTCGCTCGTACAGCGAGCAGTACTTC. Protein: CASSRSYSEQYF.

This clone appeared once. CDR3 in amino acids: CAISESTGSNSPLHF. CDR3 sequence (DNA): TGTGCCATCAGTGAGTCCACAGGGAGCAATTCACCCCTCCACTTT. The chain has TRBV10-3 and TRBJ1-6, with D maybe TRBD1 (6 bases). Germline loops: CDR1 ENHRY, CDR2 SYGVKD. This CDR3 is built from 15 residues. With 0 bases removed from V and 7 bases from J, the gap between germline ends came to 10 bases.

The table lists this clone with a few counts. The rearrangement links TRBV28 to TRBJ1-3; no firm D call. The CDR3 spans 10 residues. The V end lost 8 bases, the J end lost 6 bases, and 5 bases lay between the germline ends. In germline, CDR1 is MDHEN, CDR2 SYDVKM. The CDR3 is CASRENTIYF. Here the CDR3 DNA reads TGTGCCAGCCGGGAAAACACCATATATTTT.

This clone was recorded once. The chain joins TRBV19 to TRBJ1-6, with D unclear. From germline, CDR1 is LNHDA and CDR2 SQIVND (reference sequence). The CDR3 is 13 residues long. Trimming took off 6 bases at V and 9 bases at J, with 12 bases between the two ends. CDR3 nucleotide sequence: TGTGCCAGTAGGATTGAGGGTGGTTCACCCCTCCACTTT. Amino acid sequence: CASRIEGGSPLHF.

The V and J genes are TRBV21-1 and TRBJ2-5; the DNA was not used to check the table's D call, TRBD2. TRBV21-1 is a recognized pseudogene. The CDR3 is 15 residues long. The CDR3: CASSKVGGKEETQYF. CDR3 in DNA: TGTGCCAGCAGCAAAGTTGGCGGGAAGGAAGAGACCCAGTACTTC.

The V gene is TRBV5-6, the J gene TRBJ1-2; no reliable D call. From germline, CDR1 is SGHDT and CDR2 YYEEEE. Trimming left V 1 base short and J 10 bases short, with 8 bases between. The CDR3 contains 11 residues. The CDR3 bases are TGTGCCAGCAGCTTGACAGAGATCTACACCTTC. This codes for CASSLTEIYTF.

The rearrangement links TRBV20-1 to TRBJ1-2, with D possibly matching TRBD1 (6 bases). Per the germline V gene, CDR1 is DFQATT and CDR2 is SNEGSKA (reference sequence). V lost 7 bases and J 8 bases, leaving 14 bases between the germline ends. The CDR3 runs 11 residues. In DNA form, the CDR3 reads TGCAGTGTAGCAGGGGCTATCGGCTACACCTTC. Translated: CSVAGAIGYTF.